Listed here are 22 T cell receptor beta chains from one sample, sequenced in a study of blood T cell repertoires in COVID-19 (dated by TCRdb to the early 2020s). Library preparation employed the immunoSEQ multiplex PCR assay. Here the immuneACCESS table is served through TCRdb, limited to in-frame sequences with V and J called. Missing clones are a known gap in these copies; in checked studies unresolved V genes cover under half, and the rest lacks a known reason. In this sample the table shows about 130,000 clones, over 75% of which occur a single time. The ten top clones hold about two fifths of the sample. Sequencing was performed on peripheral blood. The source of these receptors is a human donor in a cohort sampled during active COVID-19.

The genes are TRBV5-1 and TRBJ2-1, with 11 bases aligning to TRBD2. This CDR3 has 16 residues. The germline V gene has CDR1 SGHRS and CDR2 YFSETQ. With V trimmed by 1 base and J by 7 bases, 7 bases remained unmatched. The chain's CDR3 is CASSLWLAGGGNEQFF. The CDR3 DNA is TGCGCCAGCAGCTTGTGGCTAGCGGGAGGCGGGAATGAGCAGTTCTTC.

The chain links TRBV10-3 to TRBJ2-5, with 10 bases lining up with TRBD2. Germline V gives CDR1 ENHRY, CDR2 SYGVKD. V dropped 2 bases and J dropped 2; count of bases not matched to a gene: 11. The CDR3 is 18 amino acids. This CDR3 reads CAISEDAVAGGPQETQYF. CDR3 bases: TGTGCCATCAGTGAGGACGCGGTAGCGGGGGGACCGCAAGAGACCCAGTACTTC.

This chain connects TRBV11-3 to TRBJ2-2; TRBD2 matches at 9 bases. Germline loops: CDR1 SGHNT, CDR2 YENEEA. The CDR3 consists of 17 residues. After removal of 4 bases from V and 7 bases from J, the junction contained 13 bases not matched to a gene. CDR3 nucleotide sequence: TGTGCCAGCAGCTCACCCCTTCGGCGGGGGGGCTTCGGGGAGCTGTTTTTT. Residues: CASSSPLRRGGFGELFF.

The rearrangement joins TRBV7-2 to TRBJ2-3; possibly TRBD1 for D (5 bases). The CDR3 sequence is 13 residues long. Germline V lookup: CDR1 SGHTA, CDR2 FQGNSA. With 2 bases removed from V and 5 bases from J, the gap between germline ends came to 8 bases. This CDR3 reads CASSLSRVDTQYF. In DNA, the CDR3 is TGTGCCAGCAGCTTAAGCAGGGTAGATACGCAGTATTTT.

The gene calls are TRBV2 and TRBJ2-2; D gene unclear. The CDR3 totals 13 residues. Germline lookup yields CDR1 SNHLY and CDR2 FYNNEI. Trimming removed 6 bases from V and 6 bases from J, with 11 bases in between. The CDR3 DNA follows: TGTGCCAGCAGAGCCATACGGGCCGGGGAGCTGTTTTTT. Its translation: CASRAIRAGELFF.

The chain joins TRBV10-3 to TRBJ1-6; no firm D call. The germline CDR1 and CDR2 sequences are ENHRY and SYGVKD. This CDR3 region has 15 residues. Trimming pared 0 bases from V and 9 bases from J, leaving 12 bases between. The CDR3 is CAISESREGSSPLHF. The DNA for the CDR3 is TGTGCCATCAGTGAGTCTAGGGAAGGGAGTTCACCCCTCCACTTT.

V gene TRBV5-1 combines with J gene TRBJ2-3, with 12 bases matching TRBD2. This CDR3 has 16 residues. The V gene end was trimmed by 3 bases and the J gene end by 3 bases; junction bases not matched to a gene: 5. Germline assignment: CDR1 SGHRS and CDR2 YFSETQ. CDR3 sequence reads: CASSYRTSGVTDTQYF. The DNA for the CDR3 is TGCGCCAGCAGCTACAGGACTAGCGGGGTAACAGATACGCAGTATTTT.

V is TRBV6-2 or TRBV6-3 and J is TRBJ1-5; D not certain. Germline V lookup: CDR1 MNHEY, CDR2 SVGEGT. This CDR3 contains 14 residues. Trimming took off 5 bases at V and 7 bases at J, with 15 bases between the two ends. The CDR3 loop is CASSRAGPGQPQHF. DNA for the CDR3: TGTGCCAGCAGTAGGGCGGGCCCGGGGCAGCCCCAGCATTTT.

This rearrangement joins TRBV4-2 to TRBJ1-1, with D possibly TRBD1 on 6 matching bases. Looked up from germline, CDR1 is LGHNA and CDR2 is YNFKEQ. This CDR3 spans 15 amino acids. V shed 1 base and J shed 4 bases, with 13 bases lying between them. The CDR3 region has the DNA TGTGCCAGCAGCCAAGCCTTTGGACAGTTCACTGAAGCTTTCTTT. Translating gives CASSQAFGQFTEAFF.

The rearrangement uses TRBV6-5 and TRBJ2-7; D not certain. Trimming took 4 bases from V and 2 from J, leaving 3 bases between them. The CDR3 loop spans 11 amino acids. CDR1 is MNHEY and CDR2 is SVGAGI in the germline V gene. CDR3 sequence (DNA): TGTGCCAGCAGTTCCGCCTACGAGCAGTACTTC. It translates to CASSSAYEQYF.

This rearrangement joins TRBV5-1 to TRBJ2-1; 12 bases are shared with TRBD2. Germline CDR1 and CDR2: SGHRS and YFSETQ. The CDR3 is 19 amino acids. Trimming cost V 4 bases and J 3 bases; bases outside gene matches: 14. The CDR3 region is CASSGTGTSGRTGYNEQFF. In DNA, the CDR3 is TGCGCCAGCAGCGGAACCGGGACTAGCGGGCGAACAGGCTACAATGAGCAGTTCTTC. The whole variable domain, remainder taken from reference TRBV5-1 and TRBJ2-1, is KAGVTQTPRYLIKTRGQQVTLSCSPISGHRSVSWYQQTPGQGLQFLFEYFSETQRNKGNFPGRFSGRQFSNSRSEMNVSTLELGDSALYLCASSGTGTSGRTGYNEQFFGPGTRLTVL.

This clone was found once. This chain joins TRBV18 and TRBJ1-4; D call uncertain. Germline V gives CDR1 KGHSH, CDR2 LQKENI. The CDR3 extends over 12 amino acids. Trimming took off 2 bases at V and 5 bases at J, with 3 bases between the two ends. The CDR3 bases are TGTGCCAGCTCACCAGAGAATGAAAAACTGTTTTTT. Amino acids: CASSPENEKLFF.

The V gene is TRBV5-1, the J gene TRBJ1-6; 9 nucleotides match TRBD1. The CDR3 is 15 amino acids. CDR1 and CDR2 (germline): SGHRS, YFSETQ. The V gene end was trimmed by 4 bases and the J gene end by 7 bases; junction bases not matched to a gene: 6. As DNA, the CDR3 is TGCGCCAGCAGCACGGACAGGGGACGCAATTCACCCCTCCACTTT. It yields the protein CASSTDRGRNSPLHF.

The V gene is TRBV19, the J gene TRBJ2-5; 7 nucleotides agree with TRBD2. V lost 5 bases to trimming and J lost 3 bases; unmatched junction nucleotides: 12. Looked up from germline, CDR1 is LNHDA and CDR2 is SQIVND (reference sequence). The CDR3 is 16 amino acids. DNA for the CDR3: TGTGCCAGTAGTGTAGGACTAGGAGGTTTCGAAGAGACCCAGTACTTC. Protein sequence: CASSVGLGGFEETQYF.

The chain employs TRBV11-3 and TRBJ1-1; D not certain. There are 14 residues in the CDR3. Germline V gives CDR1 SGHNT, CDR2 YENEEA. V was clipped by 2 bases and J by 7 bases, with 14 bases between them. CDR3 bases: TGTGCCAGCAGCTTAAGCCCCGTAGAGGGTGAAGCTTTCTTT. Protein: CASSLSPVEGEAFF. Based on the CDR3 plus reference TRBV11-3 and TRBJ1-1, the full variable domain is EAGVVQSPRYKIIEKKQPVAFWCNPISGHNTLYWYLQNLGQGPELLIRYENEEAVDDSQLPKDRFSAERLKGVDSTLKIQPAELGDSAVYLCASSLSPVEGEAFFGQGTRLTVV.

The J gene is TRBJ2-5, the V gene TRBV7-2; 8 bases match TRBD2. CDR1 and CDR2 (germline): SGHTA, FQGNSA. The CDR3 has 14 residues. V shed 6 bases and J 1 base; nucleotides not matched to a gene: 4. The CDR3 DNA is TGTGCCAGCAGACCGGGGGGGTCCCAAGAGACCCAGTACTTC. Encoded protein: CASRPGGSQETQYF.

The V gene is TRBV18, the J gene TRBJ1-5; 8 nucleotides align to TRBD1. CDR1 and CDR2 (germline): KGHSH, LQKENI. CDR3 length equals 16 residues. V lost 3 bases and J lost 2; bases outside the gene matches: 6. CDR3 residues: CASSPLGQGRNQPQHF. The CDR3 nucleotides are TGTGCCAGCTCACCCCTCGGACAGGGCCGCAATCAGCCCCAGCATTTT.

V gene TRBV7-3 combines with J gene TRBJ1-6; 9 bases are shared with TRBD1. The trim removed 1 base at V and 8 bases at J, leaving 3 bases unmatched. The CDR3 sequence is 15 residues long. Germline V gene sequence: CDR1 SGHTA, CDR2 FQGTGA. CDR3 sequence (DNA): TGTGCCAGCAGCTTAATGGGACAGGGAGATTCACCCCTCCACTTT. Translation: CASSLMGQGDSPLHF. Based on the CDR3 plus reference TRBV7-3 and TRBJ1-6, the full variable domain is GAGVSQTPSNKVTEKGKYVELRCDPISGHTALYWYRQSLGQGPEFLIYFQGTGAADDSGLPNDRFFAVRPEGSVSTLKIQRTERGDSAVYLCASSLMGQGDSPLHFGNGTRLTVT.

The chain links TRBV25-1 to TRBJ2-7, with 7 bases lining up with TRBD1. The length of the CDR3 is 13 residues. Trimming cost V 5 bases and J 7 bases; bases outside gene matches: 8. Germline V lookup: CDR1 MGHDK, CDR2 SYGVNS. CDR3 protein: CASSLQGSVEQYF. The CDR3 DNA is TGTGCCAGCAGTTTACAGGGGTCCGTAGAGCAGTACTTC.

This clone is a singleton in its sample. V is TRBV3-1 (or the pseudogene TRBV3-2) and J is TRBJ1-2, with 7 bases matching TRBD1. This CDR3 has 15 amino acids. V shed 5 bases, J shed 7 bases, and the junction held 13 bases outside the gene matches. In germline, CDR1 is LGHDT, CDR2 YNNKEL (reference sequence). CDR3 bases: TGTGCCAGCAGCATCCGAGGACAGGAGGCAAGTGGCTACACCTTC. It codes for CASSIRGQEASGYTF.

The CDR3 reads CARSPVGGVAYNEQFF. In DNA form, the CDR3 reads TGTGCCAGAAGCCCGGTCGGGGGAGTCGCCTACAATGAGCAGTTCTTC. The J gene is TRBJ2-1, the V gene TRBV5-3; perhaps TRBD2 as D (6 bases). TRBV5-3 is classed as an ORF, of uncertain function. This CDR3 spans 16 amino acids. V lost 4 bases and J 2 bases, leaving 16 bases between the germline ends.

This chain links TRBV29-1 with TRBJ2-1; 11 bases match TRBD2. The V gene's germline CDR1 is SQVTM and CDR2 ANQGSEA. Trimming took 6 bases from V and 4 from J; bases not matched to a gene: 5. The CDR3 runs 14 residues. The CDR3 sequence: CSVTTSGSYNEQFF. The CDR3 DNA reads as TGCAGCGTGACAACTAGCGGGAGTTACAATGAGCAGTTCTTC.